These 21 T cell receptor beta chains came from one sample sequenced in a study of CD8+ T cells in alopecia areata. Treatment of the sample: oral pan-JAK inhibitor, 5-10 mg twice daily. RNA extraction was followed by reverse transcription into cDNA, which acted as the sequencing template. Only in-frame clones appear in the TCRdb table, and some are missing; sequencing was by immunoSEQ multiplex PCR. Of about 200,000 clones listed, 58% are singletons. The sequences come from CD4+ T cells sorted from blood, collected at week 24, from a patient treated with tofacitinib. These receptors all come from a human donor with alopecia areata.

The chain joins TRBV29-1 to TRBJ1-4; 7 bases line up with TRBD1. Per the germline V gene, CDR1 is SQVTM and CDR2 is ANQGSEA. The CDR3 consists of 13 residues. V lost 5 bases and J lost 3; bases outside the gene matches: 3. In DNA, the CDR3 is TGCAGCGTTACCAGGGGGGCTAATGAAAAACTGTTTTTT. Translated, it gives CSVTRGANEKLFF.

The genes are TRBV10-3 and TRBJ2-2; either TRBD1 or TRBD2 may fit D (5 bases each). In germline, CDR1 is ENHRY, CDR2 SYGVKD. V lost 4 bases and J lost 2, with 17 bases in between. There are 17 residues in the CDR3. The CDR3 spells CAISASGGVSNTGELFF. For the CDR3, the DNA is TGTGCCATCAGTGCAAGTGGGGGAGTCAGCAACACCGGGGAGCTGTTTTTT.

The gene calls are TRBV2 and TRBJ2-5; D not certain. Per the germline V gene, CDR1 is SNHLY and CDR2 is FYNNEI. Trimming stripped 8 bases from V and 4 bases from J, with 17 bases between. There are 14 residues in the CDR3. The CDR3 sequence is CASGFLGISETQYF. The CDR3 DNA follows: TGTGCCAGCGGCTTTCTAGGGATTTCAGAGACCCAGTACTTC.

The chain is built from TRBV5-1 and TRBJ2-3, with 10 bases identical to TRBD2. CDR1 is SGHRS and CDR2 is YFSETQ in the germline V gene. V dropped 0 bases and J dropped 5; count of bases not matched to a gene: 3. The CDR3 sequence is 15 residues long. The CDR3 reads CASSLVSGGQDTQYF. The CDR3 coding sequence is TGCGCCAGCAGCTTGGTTAGCGGGGGGCAAGATACGCAGTATTTT.

This chain joins TRBV7-3 and TRBJ2-1, with 7 nucleotides matching TRBD2. CDR3 length: 15 amino acids. J gave up 10 bases and V 5 bases, and 14 bases lay outside the gene matches. Germline V gene lookup returns CDR1 SGHTA and CDR2 FQGTGA. CDR3 loop: CASSLITGGRGEQFF. The CDR3 bases are TGTGCCAGCAGCCTAATCACAGGCGGGAGAGGAGAGCAGTTCTTC. The full variable domain, rest sourced from reference TRBV7-3 and TRBJ2-1, is GAGVSQTPSNKVTEKGKYVELRCDPISGHTALYWYRQSLGQGPEFLIYFQGTGAADDSGLPNDRFFAVRPEGSVSTLKIQRTERGDSAVYLCASSLITGGRGEQFFGPGTRLTVL.

V usage is TRBV4-1 and J usage is TRBJ2-5; no reliable D call. CDR3 length: 13 residues. Trimming took off 0 bases at V and 6 bases at J, with 8 bases between the two ends. Germline V gene sequence: CDR1 MGHRA, CDR2 YSYEKL. The CDR3 loop reads CASSQEGPKTQYF. The CDR3 bases are TGCGCCAGCAGCCAAGAAGGTCCCAAGACCCAGTACTTC.

This rearrangement joins TRBV5-1 to TRBJ1-5; a weak D match, TRBD1 (5 bases). V lost 3 bases, J lost 0 bases, and 7 bases lay in between. Germline loops: CDR1 SGHRS, CDR2 YFSETQ. The CDR3 spans 14 residues. The CDR3 loop is CASSWDGSNQPQHF. The CDR3 DNA follows: TGCGCCAGCAGCTGGGACGGTAGCAATCAGCCCCAGCATTTT. The complete variable domain, with remaining parts taken from reference TRBV5-1 and TRBJ1-5, reads KAGVTQTPRYLIKTRGQQVTLSCSPISGHRSVSWYQQTPGQGLQFLFEYFSETQRNKGNFPGRFSGRQFSNSRSEMNVSTLELGDSALYLCASSWDGSNQPQHFGDGTRLSIL.

The CDR3: CAWSWGGLSDEQFF. The CDR3 coding sequence is TGTGCCTGGAGTTGGGGCGGGCTTAGCGATGAGCAGTTCTTC. V and J are TRBV30 and TRBJ2-1; D is possibly TRBD1 or TRBD2 (5 bases each). V was cut by 2 bases and J by 8 bases, with 16 bases left in between. The V gene's germline CDR1 is GTSNPN and CDR2 SVGIG (reference sequence). This CDR3 comprises 14 residues.

This chain uses TRBV29-1 with TRBJ1-4; D gene unclear. Trimming stripped 8 bases from V and 7 bases from J, with 20 bases between. Germline CDR1 SQVTM, CDR2 ANQGSEA. The CDR3 runs 14 residues. The CDR3 here is CSPPGFREGEKLFF. In nucleotides, the CDR3 is TGCAGCCCCCCGGGTTTTAGGGAAGGTGAAAAACTGTTTTTT.

The chain employs TRBV29-1 and TRBJ2-2; a weak D match, TRBD1 (6 bases). The germline CDR1 and CDR2 sequences are SQVTM and ANQGSEA. The length of the CDR3 is 13 residues. Between the trimmed V and J ends, which lost 4 bases and 3 bases, there was a span of 9 bases. This CDR3 reads CSVGQADTGELFF. DNA for the CDR3: TGCAGCGTTGGACAGGCCGACACCGGGGAGCTGTTTTTT.

The sample holds a few counts of this clone. The J gene is TRBJ1-5, the V gene TRBV4-1; no clear D. This CDR3 region has 14 residues. V was trimmed by 4 bases and J by 4 bases, leaving 11 bases between them. Per the germline V gene, CDR1 is MGHRA and CDR2 is YSYEKL. CDR3 residues: CASSPPLGNQPQHF. CDR3 nucleotides: TGCGCCAGCAGCCCCCCTTTAGGGAATCAGCCCCAGCATTTT.

V and J are TRBV7-2 and TRBJ2-1; weak D call: TRBD1 (5 bases). The CDR3 has 14 residues. The germline V gene has CDR1 SGHTA and CDR2 FQGNSA. Trimming took 5 bases from V and 4 from J, leaving 12 bases between them. CDR3 amino acids: CASSLQGRYNEQFF. CDR3 nucleotides: TGTGCCAGCAGCCTCCAGGGCCGATACAATGAGCAGTTCTTC. Filled out from reference TRBV7-2 and TRBJ2-1, the complete variable domain reads GAGVSQSPSNKVTEKGKDVELRCDPISGHTALYWYRQSLGQGLEFLIYFQGNSAPDKSGLPSDRFSAERTGGSVSTLTIQRTQQEDSAVYLCASSLQGRYNEQFFGPGTRLTVL.

This clone was seen a few times. V gene TRBV7-9 combines with J gene TRBJ1-2; D is unclear. Trimming removed 1 base from V and 7 bases from J, with 10 bases in between. Germline loops: CDR1 SEHNR, CDR2 FQNEAQ (reference sequence). The CDR3 is 13 residues long. This CDR3 is CASSLDTVPGYTF. CDR3 bases: TGTGCCAGCAGCTTAGACACAGTCCCTGGCTACACCTTC.

The chain uses TRBV18 and TRBJ2-5, with D tentatively TRBD2 (5 bases). Germline-derived CDR1 and CDR2 are KGHSH and LQKENI. The germline V and J ends were trimmed by 3 bases and 4 bases, with 9 bases remaining between them. The CDR3 loop spans 13 amino acids. The CDR3 DNA follows: TGTGCCAGCTCACCCCGACGGGGAGAGACCCAGTACTTC. This encodes CASSPRRGETQYF.

This clone was picked up one time. The chain is built from TRBV25-1 and TRBJ2-7, with D possibly being TRBD1 or TRBD2 (5 bases each). Germline-derived CDR1 and CDR2 are MGHDK and SYGVNS. Between the trimmed V and J ends, which lost 8 bases and 2 bases, there was a span of 13 bases. The length of the CDR3 is 13 residues. The CDR3 region has the DNA TGTGCCAGCTCCCGGCAGGGAGCCTACGAGCAGTACTTC. Protein sequence: CASSRQGAYEQYF.

The rearrangement links TRBV6-5 to TRBJ2-5; D gene ambiguous. The V gene lost 6 bases and the J gene lost 5 bases, with 10 bases spanning the gap. Germline-derived CDR1 and CDR2 are MNHEY and SVGAGI. The CDR3 extends over 12 amino acids. Here the CDR3 reads CASSLNGETQYF. CDR3 DNA: TGTGCCAGCAGCCTGAATGGGGAGACCCAGTACTTC.

V gene TRBV29-1 combines with J gene TRBJ2-4; 9 bases are a match to TRBD1. The V gene's germline CDR1 is SQVTM and CDR2 ANQGSEA. The V segment lost 6 bases and the J segment 6 bases; nucleotides outside the gene matches: 9. This CDR3 spans 14 amino acids. The CDR3 coding sequence is TGCAGCGTAGGGGACCGGACAGGGGTAAACATTCAGTACTTC. The encoded protein is CSVGDRTGVNIQYF.

CDR3 sequence reads: CASSFVAGGDEQYF. CDR3 bases: TGTGCCAGCAGCTTCGTAGCGGGGGGAGACGAGCAGTACTTC. This chain links TRBV7-9 with TRBJ2-7; 10 bases align to TRBD2. Trimming at V came to 3 bases and at J to 5 bases, leaving 4 bases not matched to a gene. CDR1 and CDR2 (germline): SEHNR, FQNEAQ (reference sequence). This CDR3 is built from 14 residues.

This sequence joins TRBV27 and TRBJ1-2; the match to TRBD1 covers 9 bases. After removal of 5 bases from V and 7 bases from J, the junction contained 14 bases not matched to a gene. Germline loops: CDR1 MNHEY, CDR2 SMNVEV (reference sequence). This CDR3 spans 16 amino acids. Here the CDR3 DNA reads TGTGCCAGCAGTCCACCAGCCGGGACAGGGAGAAGTGGCTACACCTTC. This codes for CASSPPAGTGRSGYTF.

J is TRBJ2-5 and V is TRBV4-1; D is perhaps TRBD1 or TRBD2 (6 bases each). CDR1 and CDR2 from the germline V gene are MGHRA and YSYEKL. The V and J ends lost 0 bases and 4 bases respectively, with 18 bases between them. This CDR3 spans 17 amino acids. The CDR3 DNA is TGCGCCAGCAGCCAAGATCAGGCAGGGGAGGTGCGAGAGACCCAGTACTTC. Its protein is CASSQDQAGEVRETQYF.

The gene calls are TRBV9 and TRBJ1-1, with 10 bases lining up with TRBD1. V trimming: 4 bases; J trimming: 1 base; junction bases outside the gene matches: 4. The CDR3 sequence is 15 residues long. Germline CDR1 is SGDLS and CDR2 is YYNGEE. The CDR3 loop reads CASSSGTGANTEAFF. The CDR3 DNA sequence: TGTGCCAGCAGCTCCGGGACAGGGGCGAACACTGAAGCTTTCTTT.